These 14 T cell receptor beta chains originate from one sample sequenced in a study of blood T cell repertoires in COVID-19. Assay used: immunoSEQ multiplex PCR; TCRdb lists only in-frame clones, some missing. The sample has tens of thousands of clones, around 88% seen once. Specimen: peripheral blood. The source of these receptors is a woman between 65 and 79 years old with acute or convalescent COVID-19.

The chain is built from TRBV28 and TRBJ1-5, with D uncertain. Trimming pared 3 bases from V and 5 bases from J, leaving 8 bases between. The CDR3 consists of 13 residues. Looked up from germline, CDR1 is MDHEN and CDR2 is SYDVKM. CDR3 region: CASSFPGYQPQHF. CDR3 DNA sequence: TGTGCCAGCAGTTTCCCGGGGTATCAGCCCCAGCATTTT.

The chain recombines TRBV2 with TRBJ2-1; weak D call: TRBD2 (5 bases). The V gene lost 2 bases and the J gene lost 2 bases, with 10 bases spanning the gap. Germline CDR1 and CDR2: SNHLY and FYNNEI. The CDR3 is made up of 15 amino acids. CDR3: CASSELYGTYNEQFF. CDR3 nucleotides: TGTGCCAGCAGTGAACTCTACGGGACCTACAATGAGCAGTTCTTC.

The gene calls are TRBV5-1 and TRBJ1-1; 7 nucleotides agree with TRBD1. Germline V lookup: CDR1 SGHRS, CDR2 YFSETQ. The CDR3 has 14 amino acids. After removal of 4 bases from V and 5 bases from J, the junction contained 8 bases not matched to a gene. This CDR3 is CASSPRQGRTEAFF. As DNA, the CDR3 is TGCGCCAGCAGCCCTAGACAGGGACGGACTGAAGCTTTCTTT.

The V gene is TRBV5-6, the J gene TRBJ2-3; D may be TRBD2 (6 bases). In germline, CDR1 is SGHDT, CDR2 YYEEEE. This CDR3 contains 15 residues. V shed 4 bases and J shed 2 bases, with 14 bases lying between them. CDR3 amino acids: CASSLDERVTDTQYF. The CDR3 DNA follows: TGTGCCAGCAGCCTTGATGAGCGGGTCACAGATACGCAGTATTTT.

The table lists this clone with a few counts. V and J are TRBV11-2 and TRBJ2-1; no clear D gene. Trimming pared 5 bases from V and 10 bases from J, leaving 12 bases between. The CDR3 loop spans 12 amino acids. From germline, CDR1 is SGHAT and CDR2 FQNNGV. This CDR3 reads CASSLNVVEQFF. The CDR3 DNA is TGTGCCAGCAGCCTTAACGTAGTCGAGCAGTTCTTC. The whole variable domain, filled in from reference TRBV11-2 and TRBJ2-1, reads EAGVAQSPRYKIIEKRQSVAFWCNPISGHATLYWYQQILGQGPKLLIQFQNNGVVDDSQLPKDRFSAERLKGVDSTLKIQPAKLEDSAVYLCASSLNVVEQFFGPGTRLTVL.

The rearrangement uses TRBV7-3 and TRBJ2-1, with 8 bases that match TRBD2. The CDR3 runs 15 residues. Germline V CDR1 and CDR2: SGHTA, FQGTGA. The J segment lost 6 bases and the V segment lost 4 bases, leaving 8 bases of the junction unmatched. The CDR3: CASSSGTSPANEQFF. CDR3 in DNA: TGTGCCAGCAGCTCCGGGACTAGTCCCGCCAATGAGCAGTTCTTC.

The chain has TRBV7-9 and TRBJ2-6; D gene unclear. Germline CDR1 and CDR2: SEHNR and FQNEAQ (reference sequence). The V and J ends lost 0 bases and 0 bases respectively, with 6 bases between them. CDR3 size: 16 residues. The CDR3 DNA is TGTGCCAGCAGCTTAGCGACACTCTCTGGGGCCAACGTCCTGACTTTC. Encoded protein: CASSLATLSGANVLTF.

This rearrangement joins TRBV7-9 to TRBJ1-1; 7 bases are a match to TRBD1. Germline V CDR1 and CDR2: SEHNR, FQNEAQ (reference sequence). The CDR3 totals 15 residues. V gave up 4 bases and J gave up 0 bases; unmatched junction bases: 5. In DNA form, the CDR3 reads TGTGCCAGCAGCTCGGACAGGCTCATGAACACTGAAGCTTTCTTT. Protein product: CASSSDRLMNTEAFF.

The chain has TRBV12-3 or TRBV12-4 and TRBJ2-1; 13 bases align to TRBD2. The CDR3 spans 13 residues. The junction had 1 base not matched to a gene; V was cut back by 4 bases and J by 10 bases. CDR3 DNA: TGTGCCAGCAGTTGGACTAGCGGGAGAGAGCAGTTCTTC. Translated, it gives CASSWTSGREQFF.

The J gene is TRBJ2-5, the V gene TRBV10-3; the D gene is possibly TRBD1 (6 bases). The CDR3 has 16 amino acids. Trimming left V 2 bases short and J 1 base short, with 14 bases between. Per the germline V gene, CDR1 is ENHRY and CDR2 is SYGVKD. CDR3 amino acids: CAISEGGAGFQETQYF. CDR3 DNA sequence: TGTGCCATCAGTGAGGGGGGCGCTGGATTCCAAGAGACCCAGTACTTC.

The chain couples TRBV27 to TRBJ2-1, with TRBD2 matching over 13 bases. From germline, CDR1 is MNHEY and CDR2 SMNVEV (reference sequence). This CDR3 has 16 residues. Trimming at V came to 4 bases and at J to 4 bases, leaving 4 bases not matched to a gene. The CDR3 sequence: CASSSGLAGVYNEQFF. CDR3 DNA: TGTGCCAGCAGTTCCGGACTAGCGGGAGTATACAATGAGCAGTTCTTC.

V gene TRBV25-1 combines with J gene TRBJ1-2; perhaps TRBD1 as D (6 bases). The CDR3 totals 15 residues. Germline V gene data show CDR1 as MGHDK and CDR2 as SYGVNS. Trimming took off 4 bases at V and 4 bases at J, with 16 bases between the two ends. CDR3: CASSVTDSDVYGYTF. The CDR3, as DNA: TGTGCCAGCAGTGTTACGGACAGCGACGTCTATGGCTACACCTTC.

This chain connects TRBV18 to TRBJ1-1; no clear D. Looked up from germline, CDR1 is KGHSH and CDR2 is LQKENI. Trimming cost V 4 bases and J 3 bases, with 12 bases left between them. This CDR3 spans 14 amino acids. CDR3 sequence: CASSLRTGDTEAFF. The DNA for the CDR3 is TGTGCCAGCTCACTACGGACCGGGGACACTGAAGCTTTCTTT.

This chain joins TRBV2 and TRBJ1-1, with D perhaps matching TRBD1 (6 bases). Trimming cost V 4 bases and J 1 base, with 7 bases left between them. The CDR3 runs to 13 residues. Germline V gene sequence: CDR1 SNHLY, CDR2 FYNNEI. CDR3 residues: CASSGQENTEAFF. CDR3 bases: TGTGCCAGCAGTGGACAGGAGAACACTGAAGCTTTCTTT.